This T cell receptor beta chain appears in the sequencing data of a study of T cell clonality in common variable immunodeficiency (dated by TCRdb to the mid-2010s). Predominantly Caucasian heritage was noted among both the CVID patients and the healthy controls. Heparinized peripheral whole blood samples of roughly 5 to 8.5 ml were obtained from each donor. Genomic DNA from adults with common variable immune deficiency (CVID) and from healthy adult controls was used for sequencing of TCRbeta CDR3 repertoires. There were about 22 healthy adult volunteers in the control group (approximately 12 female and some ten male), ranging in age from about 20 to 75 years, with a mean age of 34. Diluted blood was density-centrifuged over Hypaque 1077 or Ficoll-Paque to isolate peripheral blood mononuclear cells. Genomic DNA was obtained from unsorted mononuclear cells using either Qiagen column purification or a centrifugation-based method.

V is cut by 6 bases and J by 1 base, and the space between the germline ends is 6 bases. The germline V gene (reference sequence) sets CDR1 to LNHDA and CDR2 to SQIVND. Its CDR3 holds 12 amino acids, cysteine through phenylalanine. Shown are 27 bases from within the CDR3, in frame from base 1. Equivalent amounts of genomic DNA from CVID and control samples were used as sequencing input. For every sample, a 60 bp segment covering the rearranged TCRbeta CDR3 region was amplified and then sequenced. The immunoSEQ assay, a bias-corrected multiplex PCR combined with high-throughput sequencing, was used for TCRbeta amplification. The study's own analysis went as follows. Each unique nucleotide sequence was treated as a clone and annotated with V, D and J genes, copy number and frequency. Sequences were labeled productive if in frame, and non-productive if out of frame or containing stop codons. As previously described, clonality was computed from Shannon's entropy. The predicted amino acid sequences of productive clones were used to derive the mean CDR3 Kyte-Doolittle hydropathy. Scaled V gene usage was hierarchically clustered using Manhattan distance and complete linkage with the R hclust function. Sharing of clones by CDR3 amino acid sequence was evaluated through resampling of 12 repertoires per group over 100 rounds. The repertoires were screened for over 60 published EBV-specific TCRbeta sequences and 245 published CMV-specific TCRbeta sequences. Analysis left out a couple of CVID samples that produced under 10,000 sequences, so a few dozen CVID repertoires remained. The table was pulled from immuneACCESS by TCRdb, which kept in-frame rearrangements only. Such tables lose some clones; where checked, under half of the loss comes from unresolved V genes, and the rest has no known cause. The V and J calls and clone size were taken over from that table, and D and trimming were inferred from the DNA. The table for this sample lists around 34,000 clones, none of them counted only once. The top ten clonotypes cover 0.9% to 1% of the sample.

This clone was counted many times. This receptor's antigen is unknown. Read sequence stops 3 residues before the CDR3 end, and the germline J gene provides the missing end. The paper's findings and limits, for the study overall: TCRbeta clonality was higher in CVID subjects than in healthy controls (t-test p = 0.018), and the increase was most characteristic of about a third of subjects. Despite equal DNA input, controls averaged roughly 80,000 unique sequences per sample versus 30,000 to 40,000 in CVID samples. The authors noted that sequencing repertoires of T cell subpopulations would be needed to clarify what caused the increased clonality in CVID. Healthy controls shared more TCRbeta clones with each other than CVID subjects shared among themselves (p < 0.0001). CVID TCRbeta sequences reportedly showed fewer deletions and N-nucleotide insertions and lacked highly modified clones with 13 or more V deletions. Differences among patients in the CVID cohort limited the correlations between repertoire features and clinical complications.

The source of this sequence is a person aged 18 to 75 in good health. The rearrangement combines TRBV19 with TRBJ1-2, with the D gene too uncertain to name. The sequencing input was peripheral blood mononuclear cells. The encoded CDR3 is CASSSFNYGYTF. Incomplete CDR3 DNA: TGTGCCAGTAGCTCGTTTAACTATGGC.